This T cell receptor beta chain is from a study of T cell clones after liver transplantation. Repertoires were generated with immunoSEQ multiplex PCR, while TCRdb's copy carries only in-frame clones and drops some. Of nearly 15,000 clones listed, approximately 86% were seen once; the top ten hold 28%. Germline V CDR1 and CDR2: LGHNA, YSLEER. Trimming cost V 1 base and J 5 bases; bases outside gene matches: 6. CDR3 length equals 16 residues. The genes are TRBV4-3 and TRBJ2-3, with 10 bases fitting TRBD1. This material consisted of CD8+ T cells from blood, taken roughly 50 months after liver transplant. This clonotype was sampled from a human patient who received a liver transplant. Some T cells may have come from the graft donor. Here the CDR3 DNA reads TGCGCCAGCAGCCAAGCAGGGACAGGGGAGGGAGATACGCAGTATTTT. This encodes CASSQAGTGEGDTQYF.